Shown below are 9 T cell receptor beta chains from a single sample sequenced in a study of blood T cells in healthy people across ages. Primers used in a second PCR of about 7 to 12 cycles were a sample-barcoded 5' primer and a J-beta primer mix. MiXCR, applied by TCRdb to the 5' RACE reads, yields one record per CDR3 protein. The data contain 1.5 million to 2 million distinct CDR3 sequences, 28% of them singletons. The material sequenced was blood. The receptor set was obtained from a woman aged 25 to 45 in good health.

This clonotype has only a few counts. The CDR3 loop reads CASSRTSGVPGYF. CDR3 coding DNA: TGTGCCAGCAGTAGGACTAGCGGGGTCCCAGGGTACTTC. The chain links TRBV12-3 or TRBV12-4 to TRBJ2-7; 12 nucleotides match TRBD2. The CDR3 is 13 residues long. The J segment lost 12 bases and the V segment lost 5 bases, leaving 8 bases of the junction unmatched.

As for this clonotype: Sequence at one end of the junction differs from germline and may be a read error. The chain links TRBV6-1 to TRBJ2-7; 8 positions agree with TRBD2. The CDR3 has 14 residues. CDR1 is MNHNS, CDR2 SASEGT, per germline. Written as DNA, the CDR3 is TGTGCCAGCCGTGAAGCGGGGGATCGAGGCGAGCAGTACTTC. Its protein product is CASREAGDRGEQYF.

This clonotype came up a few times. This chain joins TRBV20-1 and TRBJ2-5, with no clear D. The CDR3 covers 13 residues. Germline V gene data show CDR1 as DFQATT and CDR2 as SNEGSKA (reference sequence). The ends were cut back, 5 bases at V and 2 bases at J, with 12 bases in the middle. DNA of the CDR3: TGCAGTGCTGGTCGGACGGCACAAGAGACCCAGTACTTC. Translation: CSAGRTAQETQYF.

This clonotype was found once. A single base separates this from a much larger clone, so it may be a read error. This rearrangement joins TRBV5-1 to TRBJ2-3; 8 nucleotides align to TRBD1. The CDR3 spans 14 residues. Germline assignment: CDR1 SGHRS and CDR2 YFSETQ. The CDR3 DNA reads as TGCGCCAGCAGTGATGGACAGGGAACAGATGCGCAGTATTTT. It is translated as CASSDGQGTDAQYF.

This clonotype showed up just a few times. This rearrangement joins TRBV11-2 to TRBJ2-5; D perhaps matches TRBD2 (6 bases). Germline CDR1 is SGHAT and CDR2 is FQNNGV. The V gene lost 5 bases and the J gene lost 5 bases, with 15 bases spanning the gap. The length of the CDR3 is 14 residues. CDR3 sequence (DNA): TGTGCCAGCAGCCCGACACTAGCTATGGAGACCCAGTACTTC. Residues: CASSPTLAMETQYF. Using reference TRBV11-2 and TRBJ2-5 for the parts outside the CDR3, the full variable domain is EAGVAQSPRYKIIEKRQSVAFWCNPISGHATLYWYQQILGQGPKLLIQFQNNGVVDDSQLPKDRFSAERLKGVDSTLKIQPAKLEDSAVYLCASSPTLAMETQYFGPGTRLLVL.

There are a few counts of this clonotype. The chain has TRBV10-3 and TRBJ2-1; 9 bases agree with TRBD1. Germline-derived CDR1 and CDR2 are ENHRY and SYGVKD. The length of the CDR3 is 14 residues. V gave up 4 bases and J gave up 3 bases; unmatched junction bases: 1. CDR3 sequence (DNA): TGTGCCATCAGTGGGGGACAGGGCTACAATGAGCAGTTCTTC. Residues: CAISGGQGYNEQFF.

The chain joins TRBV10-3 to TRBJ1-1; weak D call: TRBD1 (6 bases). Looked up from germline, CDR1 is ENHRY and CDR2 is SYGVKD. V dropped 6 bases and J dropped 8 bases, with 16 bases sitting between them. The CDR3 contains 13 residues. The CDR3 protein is CAIRRGAPSEAFF. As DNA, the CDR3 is TGTGCCATCAGAAGGGGGGCGCCCTCCGAAGCTTTCTTT.

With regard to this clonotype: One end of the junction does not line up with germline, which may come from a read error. The CDR3, as DNA: TGTGCCAGCAGAGGGACAGCCCTTAATCAGCTCCAGCATTTT. As protein: CASRGTALNQLQHF. The V gene is TRBV27, the J gene TRBJ1-5; TRBD1 matches 7 bases. The CDR3 sequence is 14 residues long. CDR1 is MNHEY and CDR2 is SMNVEV in the germline V gene (reference sequence).

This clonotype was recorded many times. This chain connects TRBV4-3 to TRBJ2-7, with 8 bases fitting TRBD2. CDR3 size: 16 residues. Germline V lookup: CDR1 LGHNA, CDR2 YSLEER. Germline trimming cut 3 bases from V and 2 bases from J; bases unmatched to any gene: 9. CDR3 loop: CASSHNLAGPPYEQYF. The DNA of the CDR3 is TGCGCCAGCAGCCATAATTTAGCGGGACCCCCCTACGAGCAGTACTTC.